This TCR beta chain is drawn from a study of shared clonotypes between healthy human individuals. With respect to this clone: Additional DNA sequences in this sample encode the identical CDR3.

At deep level, the assay was performed. Clones were sequenced by immunoSEQ multiplex PCR, and TCRdb holds only the in-frame ones, with some missing. The top ten hold approximately 0.4% of the sample, which has roughly 1,600,000 clones, roughly 98.5% seen once. Germline V gene sequence: CDR1 LNHDA, CDR2 SQIVND (reference sequence). Trimming removed 1 base from V and 1 base from J, with 7 bases in between. The CDR3 loop spans 14 amino acids. Free of recent acute infections or vaccinations, the donors were healthy HIV-negative adults. V gene TRBV19 combines with J gene TRBJ1-1; D is uncertain. Input material: naive CD4+ T cells sorted from blood. Sample subset: CD45RA+ positively selected. This clonotype was obtained from a man aged 25-45 years in good health. The chain's CDR3 is CASSIGAGNTEAFF. Here the CDR3 DNA reads TGTGCCAGTAGTATAGGCGCGGGGAACACTGAAGCTTTCTTT.